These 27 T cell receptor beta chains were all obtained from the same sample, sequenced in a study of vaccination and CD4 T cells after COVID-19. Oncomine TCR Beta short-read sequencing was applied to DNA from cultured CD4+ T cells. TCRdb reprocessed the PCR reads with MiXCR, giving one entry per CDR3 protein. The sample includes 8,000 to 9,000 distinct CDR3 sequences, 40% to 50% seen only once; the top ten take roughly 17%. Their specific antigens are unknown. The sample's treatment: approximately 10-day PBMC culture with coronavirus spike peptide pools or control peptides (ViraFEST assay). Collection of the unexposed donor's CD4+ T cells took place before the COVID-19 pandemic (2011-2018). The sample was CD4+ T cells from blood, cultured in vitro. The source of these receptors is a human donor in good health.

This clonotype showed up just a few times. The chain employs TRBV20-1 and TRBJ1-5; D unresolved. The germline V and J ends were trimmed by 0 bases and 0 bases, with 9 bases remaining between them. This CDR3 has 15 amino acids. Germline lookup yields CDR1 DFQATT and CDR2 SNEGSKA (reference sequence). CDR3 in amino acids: CSAREGSYSNQPQHF. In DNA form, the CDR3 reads TGCAGTGCTAGAGAGGGGTCATATAGCAATCAGCCCCAGCATTTT.

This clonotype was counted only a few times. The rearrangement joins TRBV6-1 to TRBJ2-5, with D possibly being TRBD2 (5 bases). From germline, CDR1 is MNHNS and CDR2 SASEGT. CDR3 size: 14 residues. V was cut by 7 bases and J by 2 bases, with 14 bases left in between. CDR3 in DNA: TGTGCCAGCACCCAGCTTGGCGGGCAAGAGACCCAGTACTTC. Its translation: CASTQLGGQETQYF.

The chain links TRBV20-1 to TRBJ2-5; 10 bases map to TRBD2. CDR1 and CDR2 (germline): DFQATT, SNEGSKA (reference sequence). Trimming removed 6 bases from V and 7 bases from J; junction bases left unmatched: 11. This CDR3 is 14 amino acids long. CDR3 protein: CSAIGTSDSGTQYF. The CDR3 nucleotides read TGCAGTGCCATCGGGACTAGCGATTCGGGGACCCAGTACTTC.

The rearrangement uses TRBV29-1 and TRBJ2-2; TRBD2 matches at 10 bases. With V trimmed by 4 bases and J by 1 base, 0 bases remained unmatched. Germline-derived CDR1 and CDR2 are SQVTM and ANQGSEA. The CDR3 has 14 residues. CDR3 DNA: TGCAGCGTTGTAGCGGGAGGGAACACCGGGGAGCTGTTTTTT. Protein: CSVVAGGNTGELFF.

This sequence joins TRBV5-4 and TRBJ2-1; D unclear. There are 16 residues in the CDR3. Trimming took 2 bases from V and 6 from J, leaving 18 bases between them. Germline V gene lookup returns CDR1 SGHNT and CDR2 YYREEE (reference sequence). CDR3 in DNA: TGTGCCAGCAGCTTCGGGCGAATCGGTTCATCCAATGAGCAGTTCTTC. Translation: CASSFGRIGSSNEQFF.

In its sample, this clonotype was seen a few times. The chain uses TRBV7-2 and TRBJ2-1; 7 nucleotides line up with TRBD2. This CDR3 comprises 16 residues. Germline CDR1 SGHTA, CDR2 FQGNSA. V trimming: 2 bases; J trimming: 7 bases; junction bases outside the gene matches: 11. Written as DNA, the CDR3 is TGTGCCAGCAGCTTATCAGGCGGGAGTGGCGGAAATGAGCAGTTCTTC. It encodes CASSLSGGSGGNEQFF.

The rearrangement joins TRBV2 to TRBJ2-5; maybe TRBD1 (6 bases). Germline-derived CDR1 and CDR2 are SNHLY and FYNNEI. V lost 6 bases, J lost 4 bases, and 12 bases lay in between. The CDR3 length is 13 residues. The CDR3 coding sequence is TGTGCCAGCAGCAGGGGTATTGGAGAGACCCAGTACTTC. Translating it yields CASSRGIGETQYF.

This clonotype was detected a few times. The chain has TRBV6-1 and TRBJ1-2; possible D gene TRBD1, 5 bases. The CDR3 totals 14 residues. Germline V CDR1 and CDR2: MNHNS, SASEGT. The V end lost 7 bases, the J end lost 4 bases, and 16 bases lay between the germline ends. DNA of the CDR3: TGTGCCAGCACTGGGGGGACGCTCATCTATGGCTACACCTTC. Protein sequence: CASTGGTLIYGYTF.

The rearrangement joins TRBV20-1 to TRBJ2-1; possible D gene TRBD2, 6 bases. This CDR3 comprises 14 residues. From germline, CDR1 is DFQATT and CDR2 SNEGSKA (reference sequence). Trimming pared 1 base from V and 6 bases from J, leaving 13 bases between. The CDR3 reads CSARGAGQRNEQFF. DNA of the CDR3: TGCAGTGCTAGAGGGGCGGGGCAACGCAATGAGCAGTTCTTC.

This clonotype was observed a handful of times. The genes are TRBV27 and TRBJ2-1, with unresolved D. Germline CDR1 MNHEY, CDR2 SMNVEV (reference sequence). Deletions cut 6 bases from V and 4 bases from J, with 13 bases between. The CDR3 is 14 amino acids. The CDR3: CASSTAVGYNEQFF. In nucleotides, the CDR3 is TGTGCCAGCAGCACGGCCGTAGGGTACAATGAGCAGTTCTTC.

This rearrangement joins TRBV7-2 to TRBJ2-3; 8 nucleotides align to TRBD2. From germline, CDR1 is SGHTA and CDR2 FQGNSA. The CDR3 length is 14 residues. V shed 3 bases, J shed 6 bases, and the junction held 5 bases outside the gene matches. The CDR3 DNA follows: TGTGCCAGCAGCTTCCACCCGGGGGGGGATACGCAGTATTTT. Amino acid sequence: CASSFHPGGDTQYF.

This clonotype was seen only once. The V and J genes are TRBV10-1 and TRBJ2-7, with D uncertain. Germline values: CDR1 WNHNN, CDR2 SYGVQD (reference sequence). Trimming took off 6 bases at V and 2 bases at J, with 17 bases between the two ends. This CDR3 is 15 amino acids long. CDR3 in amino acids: CASRIRVARTYEQYF. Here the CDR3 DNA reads TGCGCCAGCAGAATAAGGGTAGCCCGTACCTACGAGCAGTACTTC.

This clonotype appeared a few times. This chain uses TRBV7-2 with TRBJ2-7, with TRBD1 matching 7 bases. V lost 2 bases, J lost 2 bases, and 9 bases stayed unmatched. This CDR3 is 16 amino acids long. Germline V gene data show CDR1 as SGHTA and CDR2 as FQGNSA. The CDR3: CASSLYGRGKAYEQYF. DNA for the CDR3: TGTGCCAGCAGCTTATATGGCAGGGGGAAGGCCTACGAGCAGTACTTC. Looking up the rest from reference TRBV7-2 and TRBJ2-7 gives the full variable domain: GAGVSQSPSNKVTEKGKDVELRCDPISGHTALYWYRQSLGQGLEFLIYFQGNSAPDKSGLPSDRFSAERTGGSVSTLTIQRTQQEDSAVYLCASSLYGRGKAYEQYFGPGTRLTVT.

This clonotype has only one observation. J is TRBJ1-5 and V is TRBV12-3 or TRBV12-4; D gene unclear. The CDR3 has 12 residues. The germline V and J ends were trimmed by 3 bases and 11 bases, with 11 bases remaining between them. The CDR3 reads CASSFSGRAQHF. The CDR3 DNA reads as TGTGCCAGCAGTTTTTCAGGACGGGCCCAGCATTTT.

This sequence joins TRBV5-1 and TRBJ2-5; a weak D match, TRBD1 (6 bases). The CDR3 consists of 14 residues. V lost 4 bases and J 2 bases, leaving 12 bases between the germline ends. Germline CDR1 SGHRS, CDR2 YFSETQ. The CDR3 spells CASSHGTSQETQYF. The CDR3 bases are TGCGCCAGCAGCCACGGGACATCACAAGAGACCCAGTACTTC. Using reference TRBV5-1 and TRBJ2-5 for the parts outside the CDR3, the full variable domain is KAGVTQTPRYLIKTRGQQVTLSCSPISGHRSVSWYQQTPGQGLQFLFEYFSETQRNKGNFPGRFSGRQFSNSRSEMNVSTLELGDSALYLCASSHGTSQETQYFGPGTRLLVL.

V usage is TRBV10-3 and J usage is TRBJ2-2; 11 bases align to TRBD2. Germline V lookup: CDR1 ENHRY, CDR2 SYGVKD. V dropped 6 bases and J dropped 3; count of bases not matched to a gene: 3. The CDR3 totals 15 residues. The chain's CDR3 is CAIRPLAGDTGELFF. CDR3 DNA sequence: TGTGCCATCAGGCCACTAGCGGGAGACACCGGGGAGCTGTTTTTT.

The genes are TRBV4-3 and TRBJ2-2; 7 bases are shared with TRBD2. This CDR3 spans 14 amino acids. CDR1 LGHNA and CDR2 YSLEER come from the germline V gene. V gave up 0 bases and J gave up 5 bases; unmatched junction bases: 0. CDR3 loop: CASSQEGGTGELFF. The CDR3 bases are TGCGCCAGCAGCCAAGAGGGGGGGACCGGGGAGCTGTTTTTT.

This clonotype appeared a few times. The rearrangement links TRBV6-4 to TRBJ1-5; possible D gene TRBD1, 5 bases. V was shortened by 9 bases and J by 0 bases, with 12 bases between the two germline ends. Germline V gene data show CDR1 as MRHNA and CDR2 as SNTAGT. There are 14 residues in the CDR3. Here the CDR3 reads CARPRDVSNQPQHF. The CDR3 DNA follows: TGTGCCAGGCCCCGGGACGTTAGCAATCAGCCCCAGCATTTT.

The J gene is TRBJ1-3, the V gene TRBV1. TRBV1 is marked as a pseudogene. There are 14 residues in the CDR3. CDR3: CTSSPLLAGNTIYF. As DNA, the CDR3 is TGCACCAGCAGCCCGCTCTTAGCTGGAAACACCATATACTTT.

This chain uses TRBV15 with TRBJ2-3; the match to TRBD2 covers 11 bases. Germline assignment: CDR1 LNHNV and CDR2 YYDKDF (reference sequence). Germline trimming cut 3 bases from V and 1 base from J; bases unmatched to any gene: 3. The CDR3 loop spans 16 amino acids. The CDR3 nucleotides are TGTGCCACCAGCAGGGAACTAGCGGGGGGCACAGATACGCAGTATTTT. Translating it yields CATSRELAGGTDTQYF.

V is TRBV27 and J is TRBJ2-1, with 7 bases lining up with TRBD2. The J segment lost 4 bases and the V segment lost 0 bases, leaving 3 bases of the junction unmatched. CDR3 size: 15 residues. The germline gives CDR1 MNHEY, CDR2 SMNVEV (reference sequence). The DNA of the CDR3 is TGTGCCAGCAGTTTATCGGGACTACCTTACAATGAGCAGTTCTTC. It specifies CASSLSGLPYNEQFF.

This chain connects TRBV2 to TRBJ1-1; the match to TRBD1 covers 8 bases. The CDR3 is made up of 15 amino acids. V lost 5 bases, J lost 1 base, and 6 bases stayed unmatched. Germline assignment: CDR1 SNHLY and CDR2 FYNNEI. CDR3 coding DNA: TGTGCCAGCAGTCTGGACAGGGTCCCGAACACTGAAGCTTTCTTT. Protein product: CASSLDRVPNTEAFF.

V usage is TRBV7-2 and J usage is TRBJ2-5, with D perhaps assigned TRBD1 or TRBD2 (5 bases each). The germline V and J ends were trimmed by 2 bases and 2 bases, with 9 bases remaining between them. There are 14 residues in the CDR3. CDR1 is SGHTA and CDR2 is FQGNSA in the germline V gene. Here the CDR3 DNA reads TGTGCCAGCAGCTTATATGAGGGGCAAGAGACCCAGTACTTC. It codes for CASSLYEGQETQYF.

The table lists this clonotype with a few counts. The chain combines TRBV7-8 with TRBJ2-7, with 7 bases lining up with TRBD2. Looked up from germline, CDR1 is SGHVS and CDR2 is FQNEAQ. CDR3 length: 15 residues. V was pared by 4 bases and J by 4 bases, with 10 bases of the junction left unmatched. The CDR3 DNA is TGTGCCAGCAGCTCCCTAGGGCTAGCGGAATACGAGCAGTACTTC. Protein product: CASSSLGLAEYEQYF.

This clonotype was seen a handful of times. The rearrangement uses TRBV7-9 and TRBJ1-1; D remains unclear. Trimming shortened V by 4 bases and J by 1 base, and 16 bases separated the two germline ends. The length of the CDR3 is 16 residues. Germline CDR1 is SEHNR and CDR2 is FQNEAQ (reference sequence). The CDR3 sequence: CASSYTAGLSNTEAFF. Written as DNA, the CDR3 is TGTGCCAGCAGCTACACAGCGGGATTATCGAACACTGAAGCTTTCTTT. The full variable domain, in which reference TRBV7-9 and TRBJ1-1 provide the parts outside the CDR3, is DTGVSQNPRHKITKRGQNVTFRCDPISEHNRLYWYRQTLGQGPEFLTYFQNEAQLEKSRLLSDRFSAERPKGSFSTLEIQRTEQGDSAMYLCASSYTAGLSNTEAFFGQGTRLTVV.

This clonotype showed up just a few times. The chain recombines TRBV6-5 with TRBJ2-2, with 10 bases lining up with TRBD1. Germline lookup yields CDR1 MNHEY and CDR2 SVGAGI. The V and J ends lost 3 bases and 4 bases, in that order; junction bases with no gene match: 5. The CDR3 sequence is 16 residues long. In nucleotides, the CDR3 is TGTGCCAGCAGTTATCTTTGGACAGGGGGCACCGGGGAGCTGTTTTTT. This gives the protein CASSYLWTGGTGELFF.

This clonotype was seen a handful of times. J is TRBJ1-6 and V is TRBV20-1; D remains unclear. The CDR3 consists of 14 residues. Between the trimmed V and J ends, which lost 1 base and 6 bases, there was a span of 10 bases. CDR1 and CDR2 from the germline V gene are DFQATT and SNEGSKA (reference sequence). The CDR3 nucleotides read TGCAGTGCTAGAGTAGTCGGTTTTAATTCACCCCTCCACTTT. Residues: CSARVVGFNSPLHF.